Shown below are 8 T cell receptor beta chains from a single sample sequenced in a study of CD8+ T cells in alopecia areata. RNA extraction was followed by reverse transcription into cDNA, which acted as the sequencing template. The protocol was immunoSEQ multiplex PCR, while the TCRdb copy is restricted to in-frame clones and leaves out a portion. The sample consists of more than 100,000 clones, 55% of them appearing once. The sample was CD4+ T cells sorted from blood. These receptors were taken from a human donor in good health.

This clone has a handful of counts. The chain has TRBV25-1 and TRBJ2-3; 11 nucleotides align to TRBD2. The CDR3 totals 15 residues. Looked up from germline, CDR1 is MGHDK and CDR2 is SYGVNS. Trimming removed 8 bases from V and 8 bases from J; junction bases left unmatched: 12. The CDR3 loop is CASLTSGGSEGTQYF. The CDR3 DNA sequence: TGTGCCAGCTTAACTAGCGGGGGATCTGAAGGTACGCAGTATTTT.

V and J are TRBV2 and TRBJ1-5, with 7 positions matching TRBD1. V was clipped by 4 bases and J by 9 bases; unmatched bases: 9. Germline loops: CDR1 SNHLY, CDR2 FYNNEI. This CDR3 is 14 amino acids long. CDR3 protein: CASSGDRVGGPQHF. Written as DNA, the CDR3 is TGTGCCAGCAGTGGAGACAGGGTCGGGGGGCCCCAGCATTTT.

The CDR3 region is CASSPTGRETQYF. DNA of the CDR3: TGTGCCAGCTCACCCACGGGGCGTGAGACCCAGTACTTC. The rearrangement links TRBV18 to TRBJ2-5, with D tentatively TRBD1 or TRBD2 (5 bases each). The germline CDR1 and CDR2 sequences are KGHSH and LQKENI. This CDR3 spans 13 amino acids. V shed 3 bases and J shed 5 bases, with 10 bases lying between them.

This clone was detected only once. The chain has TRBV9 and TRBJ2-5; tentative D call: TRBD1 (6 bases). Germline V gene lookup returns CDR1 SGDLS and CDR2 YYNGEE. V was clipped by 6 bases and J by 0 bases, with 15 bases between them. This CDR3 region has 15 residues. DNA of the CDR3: TGTGCCAGCAACCACGGGCACAGGGACCAAGAGACCCAGTACTTC. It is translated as CASNHGHRDQETQYF.

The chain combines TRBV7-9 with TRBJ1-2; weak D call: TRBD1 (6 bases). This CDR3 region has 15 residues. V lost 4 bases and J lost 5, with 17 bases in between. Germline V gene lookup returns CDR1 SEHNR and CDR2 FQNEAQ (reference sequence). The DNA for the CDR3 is TGTGCCAGCAGCTCCTGGGACACCAGTGGGTATGGCTACACCTTC. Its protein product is CASSSWDTSGYGYTF.

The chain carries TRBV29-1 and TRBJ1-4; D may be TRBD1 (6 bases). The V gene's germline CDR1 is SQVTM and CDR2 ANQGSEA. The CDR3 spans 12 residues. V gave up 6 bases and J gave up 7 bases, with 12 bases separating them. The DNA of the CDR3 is TGCAGCGTCGTCCTGGACAGTGAAAAACTGTTTTTT. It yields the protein CSVVLDSEKLFF.

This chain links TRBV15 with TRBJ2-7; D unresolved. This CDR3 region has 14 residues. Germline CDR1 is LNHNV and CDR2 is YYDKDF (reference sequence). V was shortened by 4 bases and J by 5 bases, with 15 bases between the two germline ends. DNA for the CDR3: TGTGCCACCAGCATCGGCGTCTCAGTCCACGAGCAGTACTTC. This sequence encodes CATSIGVSVHEQYF.

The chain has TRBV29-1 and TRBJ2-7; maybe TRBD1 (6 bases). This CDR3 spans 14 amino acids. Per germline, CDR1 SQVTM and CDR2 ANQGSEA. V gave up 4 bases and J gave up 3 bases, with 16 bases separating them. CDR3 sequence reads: CSVVIQGLDYEQYF. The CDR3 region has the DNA TGCAGCGTTGTGATACAGGGTCTAGACTACGAGCAGTACTTC.